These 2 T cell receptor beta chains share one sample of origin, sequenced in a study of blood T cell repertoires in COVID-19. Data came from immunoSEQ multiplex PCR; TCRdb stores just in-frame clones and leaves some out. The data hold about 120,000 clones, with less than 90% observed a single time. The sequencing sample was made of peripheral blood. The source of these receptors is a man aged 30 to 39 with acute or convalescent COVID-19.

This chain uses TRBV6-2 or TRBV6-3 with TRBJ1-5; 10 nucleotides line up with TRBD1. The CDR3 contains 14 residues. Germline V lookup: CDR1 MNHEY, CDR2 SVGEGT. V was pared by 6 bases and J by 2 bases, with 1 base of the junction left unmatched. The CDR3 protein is CASSGQGGNQPQHF. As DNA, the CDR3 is TGTGCCAGCAGCGGACAGGGGGGCAATCAGCCCCAGCATTTT.

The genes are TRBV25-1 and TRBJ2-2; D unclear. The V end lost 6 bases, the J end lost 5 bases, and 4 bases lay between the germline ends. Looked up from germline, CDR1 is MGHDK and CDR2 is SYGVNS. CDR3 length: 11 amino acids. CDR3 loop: CASRRTGELFF. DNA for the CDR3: TGTGCCAGCAGGAGGACCGGGGAGCTGTTTTTT.